One T cell receptor (beta chain) is described in this entry. The CDR3 covers 15 residues. Looked up from germline, CDR1 is MNHNS and CDR2 is SASEGT. V lost 0 bases, J lost 10 bases, and 7 bases stayed unmatched. These data are taken from a study of T cell responses to AZD1222 COVID-19 vaccine. Generated by immunoSEQ multiplex PCR, the TCRdb table keeps only in-frame clones and is missing some. The table records just under 85,000 clones, 80% to 90% of them present only once. The TCR originated in an adult in good health. The sequencing here drew on peripheral blood, taken on day 0 of AZD1222 vaccination. The chain couples TRBV6-1 to TRBJ1-4; 8 bases are shared with TRBD1. The CDR3 DNA sequence: TGTGCCAGCAGTGAAGCAGGCAGGGGGCCAAGAAAACTGTTTTTT. This translates into CASSEAGRGPRKLFF.